The 21 T cell receptor beta chains listed next were all sequenced from one sample in a study of T-cell memory formation after mild COVID-19. Via MiXCR, TCRdb re-called the 5' RACE reads, giving one row per CDR3 protein. Found here are 450,000 or so distinct CDR3 sequences, 20% of them singletons; the top ten hold around 8%. Sample: PBMCs or a T cell subset sorted from them (not recorded which). The receptors originated from an adult woman who had mild COVID-19 (a few samples of this study predate the infection). Cell type and time point are not known.

J is TRBJ1-2 and V is TRBV7-9; no clear D gene. The ends were cut back, 8 bases at V and 8 bases at J, with 18 bases in the middle. The CDR3 sequence is 13 residues long. Germline V gene data show CDR1 as SEHNR and CDR2 as FQNEAQ (reference sequence). The CDR3 spells CASHLMEPGGYTF. Written as DNA, the CDR3 is TGTGCCAGCCACTTAATGGAGCCTGGGGGCTACACCTTC. Full variable domain (remainder filled in from reference TRBV7-9 and TRBJ1-2): DTGVSQNPRHKITKRGQNVTFRCDPISEHNRLYWYRQTLGQGPEFLTYFQNEAQLEKSRLLSDRFSAERPKGSFSTLEIQRTEQGDSAMYLCASHLMEPGGYTFGSGTRLTVV.

This clonotype was seen only a few times. The chain uses TRBV12-3 or TRBV12-4 and TRBJ2-7; a weak D match, TRBD2 (7 bases). This CDR3 has 17 residues. V was cut by 1 base and J by 9 bases, with 25 bases left in between. CDR3 loop: CASSLVHPAGATDGQYF. The CDR3 nucleotides read TGTGCCAGCAGTTTAGTCCATCCCGCGGGGGCAACCGACGGGCAGTACTTC.

This chain uses TRBV4-2 with TRBJ2-3, with 8 positions matching TRBD2. Per germline, CDR1 LGHNA and CDR2 YNFKEQ. With V trimmed by 3 bases and J by 2 bases, 7 bases remained unmatched. This CDR3 region has 16 residues. The CDR3 region has the DNA TGTGCCAGCAGCCACCTCGGCGGGGGGACCACAGATACGCAGTATTTT. Its protein is CASSHLGGGTTDTQYF.

The chain carries TRBV5-1 and TRBJ1-2; TRBD1 is a possible D gene (5 bases). The CDR3 has 14 residues. Trimming took 2 bases from V and 2 from J, leaving 10 bases between them. Germline V gene lookup returns CDR1 SGHRS and CDR2 YFSETQ. The CDR3 coding sequence is TGCGCCAGCAGCTTAGGGGAAACCAACTATGGCTACACCTTC. This sequence encodes CASSLGETNYGYTF. Full variable domain (outside the CDR3, taken from reference TRBV5-1 and TRBJ1-2): KAGVTQTPRYLIKTRGQQVTLSCSPISGHRSVSWYQQTPGQGLQFLFEYFSETQRNKGNFPGRFSGRQFSNSRSEMNVSTLELGDSALYLCASSLGETNYGYTFGSGTRLTVV.

J is TRBJ1-2 and V is TRBV6-5; unclear D gene. Germline CDR1 MNHEY, CDR2 SVGAGI. With 0 bases removed from V and 7 bases from J, the gap between germline ends came to 6 bases. The CDR3 extends over 12 amino acids. CDR3 protein: CASSYSTGGYTF. Written as DNA, the CDR3 is TGTGCCAGCAGTTACTCGACGGGTGGCTACACCTTC.

This clonotype came up a few times. V usage is TRBV9 and J usage is TRBJ2-6, with D perhaps matching TRBD1 or TRBD2 (5 bases each). CDR1 is SGDLS and CDR2 is YYNGEE in the germline V gene. The CDR3 is 17 amino acids. V was pared by 2 bases and J by 0 bases, with 12 bases between. CDR3 bases: TGTGCCAGCAGCGTCCGGGACGTAAGCTCTGGGGCCAACGTCCTGACTTTC. Protein product: CASSVRDVSSGANVLTF.

This clonotype has just a few counts. CDR3 nucleotide sequence: TGTGCCAGCAGCCTGGACAGGGGAGCCTACAATGAGCAGTTCTTC. It codes for CASSLDRGAYNEQFF. The chain links TRBV5-4 to TRBJ2-1; 9 positions agree with TRBD1. The CDR3 spans 15 residues. J lost 2 bases, V lost 4 bases, and 4 bases had no gene match. Germline-derived CDR1 and CDR2 are SGHNT and YYREEE (reference sequence).

This clonotype has a handful of counts. The rearrangement joins TRBV30 to TRBJ2-7, with a tentative D call TRBD1 (6 bases). Per germline, CDR1 GTSNPN and CDR2 SVGIG (reference sequence). This CDR3 contains 14 residues. V was cut by 3 bases and J by 0 bases, with 12 bases left in between. The CDR3 region is CAWRKGVSSYEQYF. CDR3 nucleotides: TGTGCCTGGAGGAAGGGGGTTAGCTCCTACGAGCAGTACTTC.

The V gene is TRBV12-3 or TRBV12-4, the J gene TRBJ1-1; 9 bases line up with TRBD1. After removal of 5 bases from V and 4 bases from J, the junction contained 5 bases not matched to a gene. The CDR3 runs 14 residues. CDR3 coding DNA: TGTGCCAGCAGTATGGACAGGGGCTCCACTGAAGCTTTCTTT. Its protein product is CASSMDRGSTEAFF.

This chain links TRBV20-1 with TRBJ1-2; 9 bases match TRBD1. The J segment lost 6 bases and the V segment lost 5 bases, leaving 10 bases of the junction unmatched. Germline assignment: CDR1 DFQATT and CDR2 SNEGSKA (reference sequence). The CDR3 is 14 residues long. The CDR3, as DNA: TGCAGTGCTGGCACTCCGGGACAGGGTGATGGCTACACCTTC. Amino acids: CSAGTPGQGDGYTF.

This clonotype was found many times. The gene calls are TRBV9 and TRBJ2-1; 9 bases line up with TRBD2. The CDR3 covers 13 residues. Germline CDR1 is SGDLS and CDR2 is YYNGEE. The V gene end was trimmed by 6 bases and the J gene end by 10 bases; junction bases not matched to a gene: 8. The CDR3 bases are TGTGCCAGCACCTCTCTTAGCGGGGGAGAGCAGTTCTTC. Encoded protein: CASTSLSGGEQFF.

This clonotype occurred many times. The chain couples TRBV4-1 to TRBJ2-5, with 9 bases identical to TRBD2. The germline gives CDR1 MGHRA, CDR2 YSYEKL. This CDR3 is 16 amino acids long. With V trimmed by 0 bases and J by 7 bases, 9 bases remained unmatched. CDR3 protein: CASSQDLAGGPVTQYF. The CDR3, as DNA: TGCGCCAGCAGCCAAGATTTGGCGGGGGGGCCTGTGACCCAGTACTTC.

This clonotype occurred many times. The chain joins TRBV5-1 to TRBJ2-1; TRBD1 matches at 10 bases. The ends lost 4 bases at V and 3 bases at J; junction bases unmatched: 4. The germline gives CDR1 SGHRS, CDR2 YFSETQ. The length of the CDR3 is 15 residues. CDR3 residues: CASSPGTGVYNEQFF. DNA of the CDR3: TGCGCCAGCAGCCCCGGGACAGGGGTCTACAATGAGCAGTTCTTC.

This clonotype was detected only a few times. The V and J genes are TRBV4-1 and TRBJ2-7; 9 nucleotides align to TRBD2. After removal of 1 base from V and 6 bases from J, the junction contained 16 bases not matched to a gene. There are 18 residues in the CDR3. Germline V gene sequence: CDR1 MGHRA, CDR2 YSYEKL. The chain's CDR3 is CASSQGGFTSGSGREQYF. As DNA, the CDR3 is TGCGCCAGCAGCCAAGGGGGCTTCACTAGCGGGTCGGGGCGCGAGCAGTACTTC.

This clonotype was observed a single time. The CDR3 nucleotides read TGCAGCGCCCGACAGCAGAACACTGAAGCTTTCTTT. Protein: CSARQQNTEAFF. The chain carries TRBV29-1 and TRBJ1-1; maybe TRBD1 (5 bases). Germline V lookup: CDR1 SQVTM, CDR2 ANQGSEA. This CDR3 comprises 12 residues. The V end was cut by 7 bases, the J end by 1 base, with 10 bases between.

J is TRBJ2-1 and V is TRBV10-3; TRBD2 aligns across 10 bases. The germline V gene has CDR1 ENHRY and CDR2 SYGVKD. J was trimmed by 10 bases and V by 7 bases; bases with no gene match: 19. The CDR3 loop spans 17 amino acids. CDR3 DNA: TGTGCCATCATGGTGGCTAGCGGGAGTAGCTCCCATGGAGAGCAGTTCTTC. This gives the protein CAIMVASGSSSHGEQFF.

This clonotype was seen a few times. The genes are TRBV7-8 and TRBJ2-6; TRBD1 matches at 7 bases. This CDR3 comprises 21 residues. Losses at the gene ends were 4 bases for V and 1 base for J; bases not matched to a gene: 19. Germline CDR1 SGHVS, CDR2 FQNEAQ. The CDR3 is CASSSSHRPTGDLSGANVLTF. For the CDR3, the DNA is TGTGCCAGCAGCTCCTCTCATCGCCCCACAGGGGACCTATCTGGGGCCAACGTCCTGACTTTC. The full variable domain, with the rest looked up from reference TRBV7-8 and TRBJ2-6, is GAGVSQSPRYKVAKRGQDVALRCDPISGHVSLFWYQQALGQGPEFLTYFQNEAQLDKSGLPSDRFFAERPEGSVSTLKIQRTQQEDSAVYLCASSSSHRPTGDLSGANVLTFGAGSRLTVL.

The V call is TRBV7-8, the J call TRBJ2-1; D possibly corresponds to TRBD2 (6 bases). Per the germline V gene, CDR1 is SGHVS and CDR2 is FQNEAQ. CDR3 size: 17 residues. V was clipped by 5 bases and J by 0 bases, with 17 bases between them. CDR3 DNA sequence: TGTGCCAGCAGCCCCTGGACTACCGTTCTCTCCTACAATGAGCAGTTCTTC. Its protein product is CASSPWTTVLSYNEQFF.

The sample holds a few counts of this clonotype. The J gene is TRBJ1-5, the V gene TRBV6-5, with D unclear. CDR3 length equals 15 residues. Germline V lookup: CDR1 MNHEY, CDR2 SVGAGI. The ends were cut back, 6 bases at V and 1 base at J, with 13 bases in the middle. CDR3 region: CASSRGRESNQPQHF. CDR3 nucleotide sequence: TGTGCCAGCAGCCGAGGACGGGAAAGCAATCAGCCCCAGCATTTT.

The chain joins TRBV29-1 to TRBJ2-3; 8 bases align to TRBD2. Germline V lookup: CDR1 SQVTM, CDR2 ANQGSEA. The CDR3 has 12 residues. V gave up 4 bases and J gave up 4 bases; unmatched junction bases: 1. The CDR3 DNA follows: TGCAGCGTTGGGACTAGCCCAGATACGCAGTATTTT. Its translation: CSVGTSPDTQYF.

The CDR3, as DNA: TGCGCCAGCAGCTACAGGGGTTATCCGGGGGAGCAGTACTTC. Translating gives CASSYRGYPGEQYF. This rearrangement joins TRBV5-1 to TRBJ2-7; TRBD1 aligns across 7 bases. Germline V gene data show CDR1 as SGHRS and CDR2 as YFSETQ. The CDR3 is made up of 14 amino acids. With 3 bases clipped from V and 7 bases from J, the junction kept 10 bases outside the gene matches.